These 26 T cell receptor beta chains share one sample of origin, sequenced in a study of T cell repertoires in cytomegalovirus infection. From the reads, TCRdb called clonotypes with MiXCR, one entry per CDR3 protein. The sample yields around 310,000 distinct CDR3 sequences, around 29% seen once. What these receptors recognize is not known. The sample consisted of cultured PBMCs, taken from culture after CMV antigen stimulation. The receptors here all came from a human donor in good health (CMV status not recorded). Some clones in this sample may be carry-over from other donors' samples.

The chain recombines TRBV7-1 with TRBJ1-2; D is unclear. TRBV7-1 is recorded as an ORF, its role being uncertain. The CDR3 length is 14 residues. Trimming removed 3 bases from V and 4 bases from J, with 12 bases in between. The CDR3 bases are TGTGCCAGCAGCTCGGAGGCAGCCCTCTATGGCTACACCTTC. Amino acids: CASSSEAALYGYTF.

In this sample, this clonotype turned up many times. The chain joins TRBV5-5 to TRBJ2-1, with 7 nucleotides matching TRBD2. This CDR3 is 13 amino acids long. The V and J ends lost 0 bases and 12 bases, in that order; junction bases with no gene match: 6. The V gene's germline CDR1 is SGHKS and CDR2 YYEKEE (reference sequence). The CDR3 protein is CASSLGLARSQFF. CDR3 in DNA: TGTGCCAGCAGCTTGGGACTAGCAAGGTCGCAGTTCTTC.

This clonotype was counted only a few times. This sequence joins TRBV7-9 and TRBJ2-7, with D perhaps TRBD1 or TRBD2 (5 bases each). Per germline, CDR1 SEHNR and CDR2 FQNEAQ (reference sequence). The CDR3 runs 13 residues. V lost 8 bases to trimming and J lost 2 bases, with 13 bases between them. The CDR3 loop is CASVRDGAYEQYF. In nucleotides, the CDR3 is TGTGCCAGCGTCCGGGACGGAGCCTACGAGCAGTACTTC.

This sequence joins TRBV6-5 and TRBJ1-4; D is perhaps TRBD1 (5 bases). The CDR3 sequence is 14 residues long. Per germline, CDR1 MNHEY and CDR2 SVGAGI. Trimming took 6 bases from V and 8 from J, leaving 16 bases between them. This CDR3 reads CASSTSGAGEKLFF. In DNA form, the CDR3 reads TGTGCCAGCAGCACCTCCGGGGCCGGCGAAAAACTGTTTTTT.

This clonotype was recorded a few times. The CDR3 coding sequence is TGTGCCAGCACCGCACCTGCTAGGGTTCCTGGAAACACCATATATTTT. It translates to CASTAPARVPGNTIYF. The chain couples TRBV7-3 to TRBJ1-3; D remains unclear. The germline V gene encodes CDR1 SGHTA and CDR2 FQGTGA. The CDR3 length is 16 residues. V lost 7 bases and J lost 2, with 18 bases in between.

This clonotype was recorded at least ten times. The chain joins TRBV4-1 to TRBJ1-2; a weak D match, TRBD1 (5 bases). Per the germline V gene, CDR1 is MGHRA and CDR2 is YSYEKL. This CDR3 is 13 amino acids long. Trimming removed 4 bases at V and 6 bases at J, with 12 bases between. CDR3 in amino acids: CASSLRDSDGYTF. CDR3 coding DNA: TGCGCCAGCAGCCTACGGGACTCGGATGGCTACACCTTC.

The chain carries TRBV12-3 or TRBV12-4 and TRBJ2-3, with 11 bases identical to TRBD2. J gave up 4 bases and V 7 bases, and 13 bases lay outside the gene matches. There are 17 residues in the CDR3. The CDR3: CASTSLLAGGRADTQYF. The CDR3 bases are TGTGCCAGCACCTCCCTCCTAGCGGGGGGTCGGGCAGATACGCAGTATTTT.

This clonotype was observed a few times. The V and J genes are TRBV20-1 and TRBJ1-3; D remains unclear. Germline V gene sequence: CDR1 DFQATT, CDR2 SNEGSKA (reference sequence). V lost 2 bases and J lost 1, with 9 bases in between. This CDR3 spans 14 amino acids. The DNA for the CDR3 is TGCAGTGCTAGACCCGGGCAATCTGGAAACACCATATATTTT. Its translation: CSARPGQSGNTIYF.

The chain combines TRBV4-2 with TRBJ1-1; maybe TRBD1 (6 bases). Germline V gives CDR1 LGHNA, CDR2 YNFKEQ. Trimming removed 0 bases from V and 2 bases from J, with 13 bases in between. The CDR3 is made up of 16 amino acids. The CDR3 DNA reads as TGTGCCAGCAGCCAAGAGGACAGTGTGGGAAACACTGAAGCTTTCTTT. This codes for CASSQEDSVGNTEAFF.

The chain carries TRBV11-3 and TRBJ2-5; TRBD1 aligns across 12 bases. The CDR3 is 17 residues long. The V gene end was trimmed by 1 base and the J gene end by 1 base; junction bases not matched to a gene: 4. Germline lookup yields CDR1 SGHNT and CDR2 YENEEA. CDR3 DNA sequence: TGTGCCAGCAGCTTAGTATTGGGACAGGGGGCCCAAGAGACCCAGTACTTC. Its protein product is CASSLVLGQGAQETQYF.

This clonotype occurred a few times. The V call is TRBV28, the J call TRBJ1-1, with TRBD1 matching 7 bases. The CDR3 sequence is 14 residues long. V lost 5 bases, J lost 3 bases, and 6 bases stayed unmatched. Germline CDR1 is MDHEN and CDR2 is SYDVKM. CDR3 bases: TGTGCCAGCAGTCCGAGCGACAGGGACACTGAAGCTTTCTTT. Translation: CASSPSDRDTEAFF.

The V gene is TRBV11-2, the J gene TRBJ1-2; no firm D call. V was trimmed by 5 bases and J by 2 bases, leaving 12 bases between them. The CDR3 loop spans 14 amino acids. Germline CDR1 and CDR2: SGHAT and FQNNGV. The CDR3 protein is CASSLVTSNYGYTF. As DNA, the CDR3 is TGTGCCAGCAGCCTAGTTACGAGCAACTATGGCTACACCTTC. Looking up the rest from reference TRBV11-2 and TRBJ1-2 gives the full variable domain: EAGVAQSPRYKIIEKRQSVAFWCNPISGHATLYWYQQILGQGPKLLIQFQNNGVVDDSQLPKDRFSAERLKGVDSTLKIQPAKLEDSAVYLCASSLVTSNYGYTFGSGTRLTVV.

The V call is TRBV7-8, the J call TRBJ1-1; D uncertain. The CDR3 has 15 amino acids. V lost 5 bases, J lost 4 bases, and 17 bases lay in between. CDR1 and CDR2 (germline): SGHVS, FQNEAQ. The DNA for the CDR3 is TGTGCCAGCAGCCCCCGTTTCATGTCGGCCACTGAAGCTTTCTTT. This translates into CASSPRFMSATEAFF.

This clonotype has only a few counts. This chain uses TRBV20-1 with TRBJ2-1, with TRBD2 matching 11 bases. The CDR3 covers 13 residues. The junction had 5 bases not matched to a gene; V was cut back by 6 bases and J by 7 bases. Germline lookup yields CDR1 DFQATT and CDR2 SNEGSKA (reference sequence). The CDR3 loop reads CSATSGRLNEQFF. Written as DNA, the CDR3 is TGCAGTGCCACTAGCGGGAGATTGAATGAGCAGTTCTTC.

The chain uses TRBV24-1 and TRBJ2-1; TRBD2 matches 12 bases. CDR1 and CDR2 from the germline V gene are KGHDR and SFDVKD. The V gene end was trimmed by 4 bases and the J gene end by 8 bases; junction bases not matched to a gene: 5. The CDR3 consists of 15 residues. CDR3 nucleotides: TGTGCCACCAGTGACGGGACTAGCGGGCTCGATGAGCAGTTCTTC. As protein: CATSDGTSGLDEQFF.

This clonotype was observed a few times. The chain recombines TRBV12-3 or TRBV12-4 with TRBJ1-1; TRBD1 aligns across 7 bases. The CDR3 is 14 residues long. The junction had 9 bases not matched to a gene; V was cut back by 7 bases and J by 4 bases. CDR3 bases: TGTGCCAGCACCACACAGGGGTTAGGCACTGAAGCTTTCTTT. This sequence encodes CASTTQGLGTEAFF.

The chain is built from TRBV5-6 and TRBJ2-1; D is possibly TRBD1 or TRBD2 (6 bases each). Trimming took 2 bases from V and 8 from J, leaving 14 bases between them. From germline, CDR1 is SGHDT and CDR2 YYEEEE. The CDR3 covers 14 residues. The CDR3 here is CASSLGGIEDEQFF. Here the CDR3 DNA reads TGTGCCAGCAGCTTAGGGGGGATTGAGGATGAGCAGTTCTTC.

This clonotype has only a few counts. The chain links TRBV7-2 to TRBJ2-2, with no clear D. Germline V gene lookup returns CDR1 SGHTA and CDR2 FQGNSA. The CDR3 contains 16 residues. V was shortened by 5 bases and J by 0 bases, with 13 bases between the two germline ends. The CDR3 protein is CASSLTGPTNTGELFF. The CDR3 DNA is TGTGCCAGCAGCCTCACCGGGCCCACGAACACCGGGGAGCTGTTTTTT.

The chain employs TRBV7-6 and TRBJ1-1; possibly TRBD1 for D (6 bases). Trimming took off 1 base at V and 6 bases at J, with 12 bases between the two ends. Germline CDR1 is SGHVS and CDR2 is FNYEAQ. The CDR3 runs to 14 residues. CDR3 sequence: CASSLDRGFAEAFF. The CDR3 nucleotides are TGTGCCAGCAGCTTAGATAGGGGGTTCGCTGAAGCTTTCTTT.

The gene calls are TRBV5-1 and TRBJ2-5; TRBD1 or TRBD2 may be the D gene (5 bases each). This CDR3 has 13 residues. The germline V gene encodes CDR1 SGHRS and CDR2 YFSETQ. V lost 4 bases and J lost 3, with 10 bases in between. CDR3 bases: TGCGCCAGCAGCCCGGGACGAAAAGAGACCCAGTACTTC. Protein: CASSPGRKETQYF.

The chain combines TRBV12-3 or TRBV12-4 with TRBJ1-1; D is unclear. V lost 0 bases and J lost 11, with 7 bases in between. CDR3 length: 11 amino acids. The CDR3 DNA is TGTGCCAGCAGTTTAGCAGGGAGGGCTTTCTTT. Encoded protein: CASSLAGRAFF.

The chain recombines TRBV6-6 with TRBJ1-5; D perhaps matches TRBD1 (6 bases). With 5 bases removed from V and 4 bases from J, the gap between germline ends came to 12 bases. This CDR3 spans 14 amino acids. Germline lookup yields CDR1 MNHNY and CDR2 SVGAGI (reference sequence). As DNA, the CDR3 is TGTGCCAGCAGTCCTACAGGGACTAATCAGCCCCAGCATTTT. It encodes CASSPTGTNQPQHF.

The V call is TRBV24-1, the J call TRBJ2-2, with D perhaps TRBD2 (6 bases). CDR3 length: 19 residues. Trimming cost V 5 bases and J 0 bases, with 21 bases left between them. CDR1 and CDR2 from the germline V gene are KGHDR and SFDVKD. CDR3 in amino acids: CATSGDRGGTGANTGELFF. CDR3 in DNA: TGTGCCACCAGTGGTGATAGGGGCGGGACTGGGGCGAACACCGGGGAGCTGTTTTTT.

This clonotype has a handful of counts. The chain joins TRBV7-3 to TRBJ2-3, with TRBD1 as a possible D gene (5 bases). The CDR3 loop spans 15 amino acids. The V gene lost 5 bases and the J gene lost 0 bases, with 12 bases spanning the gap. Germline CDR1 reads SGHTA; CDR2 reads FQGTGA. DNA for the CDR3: TGTGCCAGCAGCCAGCTAGGGGCTAGCACAGATACGCAGTATTTT. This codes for CASSQLGASTDTQYF.

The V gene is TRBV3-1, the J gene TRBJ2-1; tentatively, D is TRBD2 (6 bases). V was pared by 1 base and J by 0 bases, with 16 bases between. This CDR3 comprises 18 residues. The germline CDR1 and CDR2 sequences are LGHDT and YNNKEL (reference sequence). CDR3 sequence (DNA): TGTGCCAGCAGCCAAGTCTCTGTGCGGGGTAGCTCCTACAATGAGCAGTTCTTC. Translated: CASSQVSVRGSSYNEQFF.

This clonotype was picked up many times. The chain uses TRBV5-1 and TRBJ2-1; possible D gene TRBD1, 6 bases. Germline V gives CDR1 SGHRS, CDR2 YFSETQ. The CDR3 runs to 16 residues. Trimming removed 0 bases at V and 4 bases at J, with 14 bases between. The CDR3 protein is CASSLGGQDVYNEQFF. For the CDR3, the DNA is TGCGCCAGCAGCTTGGGGGGGCAGGACGTGTACAATGAGCAGTTCTTC.